The T cell receptor beta chain described here comes from a study of tumor and adjacent non-tumor tissue in lung cancer (dated by TCRdb to between 2017 and 2018). General notes on the study: Patients with adenocarcinoma (roughly 12), squamous cell carcinoma (2) and small cell lung cancer (1) were included in the cohort. TCRbeta CDR3 sequencing was performed on roughly 27 paired specimens, with one tumor sample and one normal lung sample collected per patient. The study compared bulk TCRbeta repertoires from lung tumor tissue and matched distant non-tumor lung tissue of about 14 lung cancer patients. The roughly 15 enrolled patients, of whom around ten were men and 5 were women, were aged about 31 to 85 years and were diagnosed with TNM stage I to III disease. Sequencing produced more than 100,000,000 productive TCRbeta reads in total, an average of about 4 million reads per sample.

The library was obtained by multiplex PCR. Sequencer: Illumina HiSeq 2500. Following protocols modified from ARM-PCR, the researchers constructed TCRbeta libraries through three rounds of nested PCR with primers (Table S4). Before sequencing, PCR products of 200-500 bp were cut from the gel and purified using the QIAquick gel extraction kit. In the authors' own workflow: Trimmomatic was used to clean the reads, FLASH was used to merge the reads into complete CDR3 sequences, and MiTCR was used to assign the reads to V(D)J germline segments. VDJtools was used to compute clonal diversity as the inverse Simpson's index. Productive reads were defined as in-frame sequences without a premature stop codon. TCRdb redid the processing of the public reads, applying fastp at Q25 and MiXCR, and retained in-frame beta chains. Here each entry gathers all rows of one CDR3 protein and keeps the most common genes and DNA. TCRdb's processing, not the authors' own work, is the source of the V and J calls. This sample gives 90,000 to 100,000 distinct CDR3 sequences in total; 80% of them show up just once. The top ten hold more than 25% of the sample.

The CDR3 is made up of 12 amino acids, end residues included. Only CDR3 DNA remains: 36 bases, in frame from the first base. The germline V gene yields KGHDR for CDR1 and SFDVKD for CDR2. Of note for this clonotype: This clone's antigen is unknown. This is likely a read error, given that the CDR3 carries no conserved phenylalanine or tryptophan at its end.

RNA was isolated from bulk unsorted tissue, and RNA quality was assessed with a NanoDrop ND-1000 and an Agilent 2100. Normal lung samples were distant non-tumor tissue taken more than 3 cm from the tumor edge. The donors were newly diagnosed lung cancer patients admitted for thoracic surgery in China from August to November 2014 who had not received prior chemotherapy. The study excluded patients who had received radiotherapy or chemotherapy before or who had another cancer at the same time. Pieces of surgical tissue measuring roughly 1-2 cm3 were kept in RNAlater solution and stored at -80 degrees C until use. Summary of the overall study and its limitations: Because peripheral blood was not sequenced, blood TCRbeta repertoires in the lung cancer patients of the study were not examined. Only about 14 patients were in the cohort, and the authors stated that larger samples and more detailed clinical data are needed. Neither the sequencing platform nor unique molecular identifiers are mentioned in the methods. The top 100 clones made up a significantly larger cumulative share of the repertoire in normal lung than in tumor tissue. Significantly higher TCR diversity was found in younger patients, and higher tumor TCR diversity was associated with shorter overall and disease-free survival. Tumor tissue showed significantly greater TCR diversity (inverse Simpson) than normal lung tissue (about 400 vs 180, P = 0.0075, Mann-Whitney U test).

The receptor was derived from a man aged 55 to 69 with small cell lung cancer. The specimen was distant non-tumor lung tissue. This sequence uses TRBV24-1 and TRBJ1-5; 6 matching bases give a weak D call of TRBD1. The DNA sequence is TGTGTCACCAGTACAGGGAATCAGCCCCAGCATATT. It is translated as CVTSTGNQPQHI.